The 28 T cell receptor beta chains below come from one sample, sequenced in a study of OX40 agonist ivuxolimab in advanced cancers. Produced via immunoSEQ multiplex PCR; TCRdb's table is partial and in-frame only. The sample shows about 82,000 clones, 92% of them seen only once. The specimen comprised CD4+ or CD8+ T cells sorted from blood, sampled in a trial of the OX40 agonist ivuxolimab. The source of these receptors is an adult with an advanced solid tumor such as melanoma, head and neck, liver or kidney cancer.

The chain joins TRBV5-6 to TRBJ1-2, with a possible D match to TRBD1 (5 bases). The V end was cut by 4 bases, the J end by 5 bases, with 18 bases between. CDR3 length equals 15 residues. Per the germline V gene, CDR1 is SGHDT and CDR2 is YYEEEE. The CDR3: CASSPTPTGGYGYTF. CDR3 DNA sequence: TGTGCCAGCAGCCCTACGCCTACGGGGGGGTATGGCTACACCTTC.

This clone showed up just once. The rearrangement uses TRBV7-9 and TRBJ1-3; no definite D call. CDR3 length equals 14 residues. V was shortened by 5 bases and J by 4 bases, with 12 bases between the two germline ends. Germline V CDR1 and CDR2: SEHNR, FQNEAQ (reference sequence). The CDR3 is CASSPGSSGNTIYF. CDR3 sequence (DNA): TGTGCCAGCAGCCCCGGCAGCTCGGGAAACACCATATATTTT.

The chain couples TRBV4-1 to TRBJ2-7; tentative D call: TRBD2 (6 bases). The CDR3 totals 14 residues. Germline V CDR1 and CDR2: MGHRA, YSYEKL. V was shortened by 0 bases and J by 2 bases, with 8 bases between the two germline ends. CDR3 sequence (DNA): TGCGCCAGCAGCCAAGATAGACTAGCCTACGAGCAGTACTTC. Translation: CASSQDRLAYEQYF.

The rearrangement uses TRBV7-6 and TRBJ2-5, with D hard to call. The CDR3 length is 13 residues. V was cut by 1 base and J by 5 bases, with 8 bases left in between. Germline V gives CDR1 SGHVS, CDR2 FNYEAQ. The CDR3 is CASSLVVGETQYF. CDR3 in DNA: TGTGCCAGCAGCTTAGTCGTCGGGGAGACCCAGTACTTC.

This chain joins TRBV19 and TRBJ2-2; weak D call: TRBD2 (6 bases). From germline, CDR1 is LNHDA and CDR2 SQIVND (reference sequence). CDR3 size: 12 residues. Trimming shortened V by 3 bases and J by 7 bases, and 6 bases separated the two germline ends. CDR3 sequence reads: CASSIGGGELFF. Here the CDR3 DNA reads TGTGCCAGTAGTATCGGGGGCGGGGAGCTGTTTTTT.

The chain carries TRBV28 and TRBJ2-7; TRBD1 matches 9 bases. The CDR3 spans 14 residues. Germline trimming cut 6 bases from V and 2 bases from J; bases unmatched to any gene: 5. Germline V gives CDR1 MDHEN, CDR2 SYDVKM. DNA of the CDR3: TGTGCCAGCAGATCCGGGACAGGGCCCTACGAGCAGTACTTC. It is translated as CASRSGTGPYEQYF.

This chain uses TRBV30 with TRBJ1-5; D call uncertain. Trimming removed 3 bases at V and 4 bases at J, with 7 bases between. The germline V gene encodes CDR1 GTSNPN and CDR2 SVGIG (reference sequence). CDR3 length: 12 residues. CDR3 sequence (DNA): TGTGCCTGGAGCCGGGATAATCAGCCCCAGCATTTT. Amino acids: CAWSRDNQPQHF.

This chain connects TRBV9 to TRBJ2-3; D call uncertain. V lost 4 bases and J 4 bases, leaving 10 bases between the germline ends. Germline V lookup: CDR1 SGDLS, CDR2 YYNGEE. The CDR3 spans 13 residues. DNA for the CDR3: TGTGCCAGCAGCCCCGCGGCCCCAGATACGCAGTATTTT. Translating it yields CASSPAAPDTQYF.

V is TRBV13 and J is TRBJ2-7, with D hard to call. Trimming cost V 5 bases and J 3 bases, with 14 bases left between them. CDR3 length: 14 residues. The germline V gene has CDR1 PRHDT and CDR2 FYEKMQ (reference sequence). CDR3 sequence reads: CASSTQQGVYEQYF. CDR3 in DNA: TGTGCCAGCAGCACACAGCAAGGTGTCTACGAGCAGTACTTC.

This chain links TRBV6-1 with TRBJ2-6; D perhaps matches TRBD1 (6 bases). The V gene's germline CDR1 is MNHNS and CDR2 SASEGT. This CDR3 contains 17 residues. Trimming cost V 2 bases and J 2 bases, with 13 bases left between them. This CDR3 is CASSESPAGAGANVLTF. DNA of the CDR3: TGTGCCAGCAGTGAAAGCCCTGCAGGGGCTGGGGCCAACGTCCTGACTTTC.

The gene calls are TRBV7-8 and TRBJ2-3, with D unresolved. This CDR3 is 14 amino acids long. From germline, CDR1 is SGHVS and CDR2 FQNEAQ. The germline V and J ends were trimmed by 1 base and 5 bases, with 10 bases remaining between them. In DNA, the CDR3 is TGTGCCAGCAGCTTAGTGGATCACGGAGATACGCAGTATTTT. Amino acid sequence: CASSLVDHGDTQYF.

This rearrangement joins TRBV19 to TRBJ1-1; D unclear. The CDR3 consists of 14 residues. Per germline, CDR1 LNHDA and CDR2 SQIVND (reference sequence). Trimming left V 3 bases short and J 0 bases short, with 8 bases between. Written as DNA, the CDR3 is TGTGCCAGTAGTATCGGCGTATTGAACACTGAAGCTTTCTTT. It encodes CASSIGVLNTEAFF.

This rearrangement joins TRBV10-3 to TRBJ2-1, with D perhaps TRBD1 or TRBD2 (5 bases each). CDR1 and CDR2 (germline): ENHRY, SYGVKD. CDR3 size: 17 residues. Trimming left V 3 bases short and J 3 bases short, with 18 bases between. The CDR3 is CAISEQAGTRDYNEQFF. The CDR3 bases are TGTGCCATCAGTGAACAAGCCGGGACCCGGGACTACAATGAGCAGTTCTTC.

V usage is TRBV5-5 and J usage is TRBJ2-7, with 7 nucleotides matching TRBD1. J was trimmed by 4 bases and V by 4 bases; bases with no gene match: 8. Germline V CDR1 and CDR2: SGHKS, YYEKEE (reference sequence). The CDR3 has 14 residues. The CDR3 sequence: CASSAGTALYEQYF. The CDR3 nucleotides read TGTGCCAGCAGCGCCGGGACAGCTCTTTACGAGCAGTACTTC. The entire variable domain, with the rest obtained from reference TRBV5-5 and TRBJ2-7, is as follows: DAGVTQSPTHLIKTRGQQVTLRCSPISGHKSVSWYQQVLGQGPQFIFQYYEKEERGRGNFPDRFSARQFPNYSSELNVNALLLGDSALYLCASSAGTALYEQYFGPGTRLTVT.

CDR3 residues: CASSQPPWGDRNTIYF. DNA of the CDR3: TGCGCCAGCAGCCAACCCCCGTGGGGGGATCGAAACACCATATATTTT. The gene calls are TRBV4-1 and TRBJ1-3; a weak D match, TRBD1 (5 bases). The CDR3 extends over 16 amino acids. CDR1 MGHRA and CDR2 YSYEKL come from the germline V gene. V dropped 2 bases and J dropped 5 bases, with 16 bases sitting between them.

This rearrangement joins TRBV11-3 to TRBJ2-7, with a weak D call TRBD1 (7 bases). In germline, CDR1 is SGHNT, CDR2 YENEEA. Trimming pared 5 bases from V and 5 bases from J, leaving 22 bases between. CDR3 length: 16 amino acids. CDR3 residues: CASSQGGVQGSHEQYF. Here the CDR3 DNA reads TGTGCCAGCAGCCAGGGGGGTGTACAGGGATCCCACGAGCAGTACTTC.

DNA for the CDR3: TGCGCCAGCAGCCAGAACAGGCGGGGGCCATTGTACCAAGAGACCCAGTACTTC. Its protein is CASSQNRRGPLYQETQYF. V and J are TRBV5-1 and TRBJ2-5; possibly TRBD2 for D (7 bases). Germline CDR1 reads SGHRS; CDR2 reads YFSETQ. The CDR3 runs to 18 residues. Trimming stripped 4 bases from V and 0 bases from J, with 22 bases between. Supplemented by reference TRBV5-1 and TRBJ2-5, the full variable domain reads KAGVTQTPRYLIKTRGQQVTLSCSPISGHRSVSWYQQTPGQGLQFLFEYFSETQRNKGNFPGRFSGRQFSNSRSEMNVSTLELGDSALYLCASSQNRRGPLYQETQYFGPGTRLLVL.

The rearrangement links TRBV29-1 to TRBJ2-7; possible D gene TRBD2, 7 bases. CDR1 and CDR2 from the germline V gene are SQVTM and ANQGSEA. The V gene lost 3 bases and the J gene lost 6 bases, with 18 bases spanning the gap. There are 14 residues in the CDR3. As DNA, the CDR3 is TGCAGCGTTGAGGGGGGGGCCCACACCCCCGAGCAGTACTTC. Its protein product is CSVEGGAHTPEQYF.

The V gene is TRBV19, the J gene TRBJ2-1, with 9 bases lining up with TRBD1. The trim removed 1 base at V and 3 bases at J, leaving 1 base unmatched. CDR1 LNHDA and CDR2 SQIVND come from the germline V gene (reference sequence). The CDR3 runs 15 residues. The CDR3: CASSIGDRVYNEQFF. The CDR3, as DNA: TGTGCCAGTAGTATAGGGGACAGGGTCTACAATGAGCAGTTCTTC. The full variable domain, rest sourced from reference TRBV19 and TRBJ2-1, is DGGITQSPKYLFRKEGQNVTLSCEQNLNHDAMYWYRQDPGQGLRLIYYSQIVNDFQKGDIAEGYSVSREKKESFPLTVTSAQKNPTAFYLCASSIGDRVYNEQFFGPGTRLTVL.

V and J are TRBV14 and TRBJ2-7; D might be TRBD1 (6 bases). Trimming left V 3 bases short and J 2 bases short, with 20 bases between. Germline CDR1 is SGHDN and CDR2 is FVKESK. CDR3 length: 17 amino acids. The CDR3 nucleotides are TGTGCCAGCAGCCAGTTCCCAGCCCAGGGGCCCACCTACGAGCAGTACTTC. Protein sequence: CASSQFPAQGPTYEQYF.

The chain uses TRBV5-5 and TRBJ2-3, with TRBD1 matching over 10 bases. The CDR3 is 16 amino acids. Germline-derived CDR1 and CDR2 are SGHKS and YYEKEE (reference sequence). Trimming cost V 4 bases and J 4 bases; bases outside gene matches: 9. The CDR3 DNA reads TGTGCCAGCAGCCCGGGACAGGGGTGGAACCCAGATACGCAGTATTTT. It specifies CASSPGQGWNPDTQYF.

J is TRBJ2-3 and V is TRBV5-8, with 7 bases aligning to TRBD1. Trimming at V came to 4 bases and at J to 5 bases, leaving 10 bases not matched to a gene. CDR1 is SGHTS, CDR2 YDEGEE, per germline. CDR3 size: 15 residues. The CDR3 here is CASSPTGFGKDTQYF. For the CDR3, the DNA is TGTGCCAGCAGCCCGACAGGGTTTGGGAAAGATACGCAGTATTTT.

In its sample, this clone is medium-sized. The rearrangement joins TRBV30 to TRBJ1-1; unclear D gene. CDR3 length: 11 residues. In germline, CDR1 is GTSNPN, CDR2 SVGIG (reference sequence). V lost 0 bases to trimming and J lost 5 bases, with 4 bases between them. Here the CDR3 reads CAWSVGTEAFF. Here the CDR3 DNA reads TGTGCCTGGAGTGTAGGGACTGAAGCTTTCTTT. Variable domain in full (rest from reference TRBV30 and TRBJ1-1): SQTIHQWPATLVQPVGSPLSLECTVEGTSNPNLYWYRQAAGRGLQLLFYSVGIGQISSEVPQNLSASRPQDRQFILSSKKLLLSDSGFYLCAWSVGTEAFFGQGTRLTVV.

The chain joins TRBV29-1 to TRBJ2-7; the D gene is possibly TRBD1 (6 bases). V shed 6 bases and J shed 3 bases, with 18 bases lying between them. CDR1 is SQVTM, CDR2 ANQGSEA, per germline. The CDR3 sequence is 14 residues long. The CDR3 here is CSVQEWGQGYEQYF. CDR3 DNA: TGCAGCGTCCAAGAGTGGGGGCAAGGCTACGAGCAGTACTTC.

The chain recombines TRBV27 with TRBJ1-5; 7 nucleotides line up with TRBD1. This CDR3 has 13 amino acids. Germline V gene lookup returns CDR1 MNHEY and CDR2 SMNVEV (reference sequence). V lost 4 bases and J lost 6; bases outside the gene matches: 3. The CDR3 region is CASSWGQRQPQHF. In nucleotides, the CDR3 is TGTGCCAGCAGTTGGGGACAGCGTCAGCCCCAGCATTTT.

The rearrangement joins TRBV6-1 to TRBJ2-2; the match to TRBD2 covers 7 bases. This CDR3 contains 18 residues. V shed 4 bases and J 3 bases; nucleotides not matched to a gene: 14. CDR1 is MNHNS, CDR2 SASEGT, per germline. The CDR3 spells CASSALIPEAGYTGELFF. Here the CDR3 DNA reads TGTGCCAGCAGTGCCCTCATCCCGGAAGCGGGGTACACCGGGGAGCTGTTTTTT.

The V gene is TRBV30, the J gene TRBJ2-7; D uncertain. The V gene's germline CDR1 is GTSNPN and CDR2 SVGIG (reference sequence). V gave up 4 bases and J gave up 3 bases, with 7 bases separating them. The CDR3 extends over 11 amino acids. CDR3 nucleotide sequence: TGTGCCTGGACTGACGGCTACGAGCAGTACTTC. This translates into CAWTDGYEQYF.

CDR3 protein: CASSGMGSLNTEAFF. CDR3 DNA sequence: TGCGCCAGCAGCGGGATGGGGAGCTTGAACACTGAAGCTTTCTTT. V gene TRBV5-1 combines with J gene TRBJ1-1, with no clear D. The CDR3 is 15 amino acids. V lost 4 bases and J lost 0, with 13 bases in between. CDR1 SGHRS and CDR2 YFSETQ come from the germline V gene.